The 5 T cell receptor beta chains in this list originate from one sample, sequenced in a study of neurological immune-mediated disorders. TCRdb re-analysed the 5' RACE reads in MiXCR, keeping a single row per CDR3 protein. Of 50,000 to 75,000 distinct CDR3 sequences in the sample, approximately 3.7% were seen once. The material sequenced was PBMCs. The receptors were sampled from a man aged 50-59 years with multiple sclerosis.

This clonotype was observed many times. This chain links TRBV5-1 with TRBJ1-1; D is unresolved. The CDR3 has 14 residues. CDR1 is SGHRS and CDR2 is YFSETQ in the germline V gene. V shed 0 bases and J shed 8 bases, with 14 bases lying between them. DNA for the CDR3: TGCGCCAGCAGCTTGGAAGTCCTGGGCCCGGAAGCTTTCTTT. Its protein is CASSLEVLGPEAFF.

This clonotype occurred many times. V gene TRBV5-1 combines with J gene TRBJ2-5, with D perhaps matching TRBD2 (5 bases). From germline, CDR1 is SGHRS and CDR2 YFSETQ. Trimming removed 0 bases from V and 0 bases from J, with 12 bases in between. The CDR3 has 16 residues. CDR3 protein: CASSLGPSGYQETQYF. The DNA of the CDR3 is TGCGCCAGCAGCTTGGGCCCTTCGGGATACCAAGAGACCCAGTACTTC.

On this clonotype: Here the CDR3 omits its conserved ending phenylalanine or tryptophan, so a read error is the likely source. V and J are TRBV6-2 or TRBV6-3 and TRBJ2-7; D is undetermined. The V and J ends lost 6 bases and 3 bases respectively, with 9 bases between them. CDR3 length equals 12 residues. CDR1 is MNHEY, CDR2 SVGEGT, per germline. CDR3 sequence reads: CASSSKGYEQYL. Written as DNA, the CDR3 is TGTGCCAGCAGCTCAAAGGGCTACGAGCAGTACCTC.

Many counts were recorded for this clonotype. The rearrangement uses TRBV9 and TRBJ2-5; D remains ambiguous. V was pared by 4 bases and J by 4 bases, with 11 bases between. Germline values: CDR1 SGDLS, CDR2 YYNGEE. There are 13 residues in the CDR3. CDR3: CASSRTLAETQYF. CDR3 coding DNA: TGTGCCAGCAGCAGGACCCTTGCAGAGACCCAGTACTTC.

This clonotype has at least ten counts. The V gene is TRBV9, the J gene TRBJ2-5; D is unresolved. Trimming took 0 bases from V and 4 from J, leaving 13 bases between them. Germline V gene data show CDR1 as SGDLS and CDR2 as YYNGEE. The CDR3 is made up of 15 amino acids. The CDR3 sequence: CASSVGNPRSETQYF. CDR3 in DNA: TGTGCCAGCAGCGTAGGAAACCCCCGGTCAGAGACCCAGTACTTC.